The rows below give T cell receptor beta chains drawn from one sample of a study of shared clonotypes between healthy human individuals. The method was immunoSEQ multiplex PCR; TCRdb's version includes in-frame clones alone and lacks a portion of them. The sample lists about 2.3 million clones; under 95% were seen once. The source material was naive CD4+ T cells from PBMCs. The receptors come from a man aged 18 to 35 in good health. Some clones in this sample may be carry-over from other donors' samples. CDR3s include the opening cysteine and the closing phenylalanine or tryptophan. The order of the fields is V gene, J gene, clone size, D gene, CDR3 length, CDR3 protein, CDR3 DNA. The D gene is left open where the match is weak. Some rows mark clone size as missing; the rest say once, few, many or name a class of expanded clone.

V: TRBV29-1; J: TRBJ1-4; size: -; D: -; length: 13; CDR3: CSVRRATNEKLFF; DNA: TGCAGCGTTAGGCGGGCAACTAATGAAAAACTGTTTTTT
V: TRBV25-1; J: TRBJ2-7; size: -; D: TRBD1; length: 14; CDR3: CASSPPGGSYEQYF; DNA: TGTGCCAGCAGTCCCCCAGGGGGCTCCTACGAGCAGTACTTC
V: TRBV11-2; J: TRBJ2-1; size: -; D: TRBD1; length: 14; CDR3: CASSAGTGINEQFF; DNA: TGTGCCAGCAGCGCCGGGACAGGGATCAATGAGCAGTTCTTC
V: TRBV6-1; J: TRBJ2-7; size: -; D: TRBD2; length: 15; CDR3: CASSEGAGGPYEQYF; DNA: TGTGCCAGCAGTGAAGGGGCGGGAGGGCCTTACGAGCAGTACTTC
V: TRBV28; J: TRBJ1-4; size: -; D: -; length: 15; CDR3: CASSQHGTSNEKLFF; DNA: TGTGCCAGCAGCCAACATGGGACATCCAATGAAAAACTGTTTTTT
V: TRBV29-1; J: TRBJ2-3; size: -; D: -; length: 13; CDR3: CTIGTESTDTQYF; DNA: TGCACGATCGGGACGGAAAGCACAGATACGCAGTATTTT
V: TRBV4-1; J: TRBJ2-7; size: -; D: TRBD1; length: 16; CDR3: CASSRQTGGASYEQYF; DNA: TGCGCCAGCAGCCGCCAGACAGGGGGCGCATCCTACGAGCAGTACTTC
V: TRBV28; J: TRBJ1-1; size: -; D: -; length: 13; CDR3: CASSLGGGTEAFF; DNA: TGTGCCAGCAGTCTAGGGGGGGGAACTGAAGCTTTCTTT
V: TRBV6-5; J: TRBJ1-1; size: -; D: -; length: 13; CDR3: CASSFGSNTEAFF; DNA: TGTGCCAGCAGTTTCGGATCGAACACTGAAGCTTTCTTT
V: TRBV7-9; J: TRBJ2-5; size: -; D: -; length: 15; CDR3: CASSAGLPGGETQYF; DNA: TGTGCCAGCAGCGCAGGACTACCAGGGGGAGAGACCCAGTACTTC
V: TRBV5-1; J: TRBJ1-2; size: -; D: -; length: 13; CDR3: CASSLWEGNGYTF; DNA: TGCGCCAGCAGCTTGTGGGAGGGGAATGGCTACACCTTC
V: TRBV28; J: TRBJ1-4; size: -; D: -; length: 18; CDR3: CASSSPTRRLPWREKLFF; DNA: TGTGCCAGCAGCTCCCCCACCCGACGGCTACCATGGCGCGAAAAACTGTTTTTT
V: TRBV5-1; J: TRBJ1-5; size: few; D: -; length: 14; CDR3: CASSRAGEGQPQHF; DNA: TGCGCCAGCAGCAGGGCAGGGGAAGGTCAGCCCCAGCATTTT
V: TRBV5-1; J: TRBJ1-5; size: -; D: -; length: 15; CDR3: CASSSGANSNQPQHF; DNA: TGCGCCAGCAGCTCCGGAGCAAATAGCAATCAGCCCCAGCATTTT
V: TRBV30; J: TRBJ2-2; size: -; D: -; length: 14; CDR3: CAWSGSLNTGELFF; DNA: TGTGCCTGGAGTGGCAGCCTGAACACCGGGGAGCTGTTTTTT
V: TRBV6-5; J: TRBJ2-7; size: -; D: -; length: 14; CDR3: CASSYSGQSYEQYF; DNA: TGTGCCAGCAGTTACTCTGGACAGAGCTACGAGCAGTACTTC
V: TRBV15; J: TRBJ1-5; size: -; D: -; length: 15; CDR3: CAISHRDGGNQPQHF; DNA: TGTGCCATATCCCACAGGGACGGGGGCAATCAGCCCCAGCATTTT
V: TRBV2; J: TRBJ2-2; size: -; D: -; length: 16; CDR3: CASSVWGQRNTGELFF; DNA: TGTGCCAGCAGTGTTTGGGGACAACGAAACACCGGGGAGCTGTTTTTT
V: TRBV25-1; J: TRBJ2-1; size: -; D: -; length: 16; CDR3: CASSDLPGLEDGEQFF; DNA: TGTGCCAGCAGTGACCTTCCAGGGTTAGAGGACGGTGAGCAGTTCTTC